This TCR beta chain was sequenced for a study of T cell repertoires in cytomegalovirus infection. For the study at large: In public TCR beta signatures, there were indications of both CMV infection and matching HLA type.

General study results and limits: Identification of carriers of CMV plus the relevant HLA was performed using cumulative public TCR beta family frequency. Dominating the ex vivo response were HLA-C-restricted CMV-specific TCR beta clonotypes.

With respect to this clonotype: What it binds is unknown.

MiXCR, applied by TCRdb to the reads, yields one record per CDR3 protein. This sample has 300,000 to 400,000 distinct CDR3 sequences, with around 18% found just once. With 8 bases removed from V and 2 bases from J, the gap between germline ends came to 16 bases. The CDR3 consists of 15 residues. From germline, CDR1 is MGHDK and CDR2 SYGVNS. The gene calls are TRBV25-1 and TRBJ2-1; D gene unclear. The TCR was taken from a human donor in good health (CMV status not recorded). Some clones in this sample may be carry-over from other donors' samples. Material: PBMCs. The DNA of the CDR3 is TGTGCCAGCGTAGTATCCGGTAATACCTACAATGAGCAGTTCTTC. Translation: CASVVSGNTYNEQFF.